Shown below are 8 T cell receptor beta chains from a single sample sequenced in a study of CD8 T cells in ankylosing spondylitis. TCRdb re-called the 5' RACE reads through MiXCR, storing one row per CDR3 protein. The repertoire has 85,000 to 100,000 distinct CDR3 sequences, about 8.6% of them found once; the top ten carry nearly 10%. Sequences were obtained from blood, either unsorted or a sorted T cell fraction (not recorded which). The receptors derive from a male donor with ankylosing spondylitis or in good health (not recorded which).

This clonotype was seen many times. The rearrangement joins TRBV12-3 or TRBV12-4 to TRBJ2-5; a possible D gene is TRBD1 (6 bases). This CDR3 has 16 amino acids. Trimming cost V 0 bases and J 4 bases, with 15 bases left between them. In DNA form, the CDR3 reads TGTGCCAGCAGTTTAGCGATCAACAGGGTACGAGAGACCCAGTACTTC. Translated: CASSLAINRVRETQYF.

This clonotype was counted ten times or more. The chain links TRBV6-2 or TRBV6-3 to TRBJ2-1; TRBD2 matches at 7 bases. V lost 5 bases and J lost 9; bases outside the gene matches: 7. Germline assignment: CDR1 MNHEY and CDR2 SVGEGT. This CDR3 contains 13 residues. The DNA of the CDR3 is TGTGCCAGCAGTCAATATGGGGGGGTTGAGCAGTTCTTC. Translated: CASSQYGGVEQFF.

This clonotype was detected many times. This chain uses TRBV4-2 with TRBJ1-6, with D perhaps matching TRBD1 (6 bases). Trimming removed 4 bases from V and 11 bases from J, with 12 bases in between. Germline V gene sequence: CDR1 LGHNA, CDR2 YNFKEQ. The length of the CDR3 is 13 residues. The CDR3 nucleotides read TGTGCCAGCAGCCCGAACAGGGAGGCACCCCTCCACTTT. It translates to CASSPNREAPLHF.

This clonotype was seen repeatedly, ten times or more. The CDR3, as DNA: TGTGCCAGCAGCGCCCAGGGTAACTATGGCTACACCTTC. Its protein product is CASSAQGNYGYTF. The gene calls are TRBV9 and TRBJ1-2, with D perhaps TRBD1 (5 bases). With 3 bases removed from V and 1 base from J, the gap between germline ends came to 7 bases. This CDR3 region has 13 residues. CDR1 and CDR2 from the germline V gene are SGDLS and YYNGEE.

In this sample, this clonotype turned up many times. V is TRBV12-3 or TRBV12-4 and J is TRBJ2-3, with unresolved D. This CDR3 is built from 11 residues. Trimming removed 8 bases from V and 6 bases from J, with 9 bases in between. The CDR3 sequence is CASGTGDTQYF. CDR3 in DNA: TGTGCCAGCGGAACCGGGGATACGCAGTATTTT.

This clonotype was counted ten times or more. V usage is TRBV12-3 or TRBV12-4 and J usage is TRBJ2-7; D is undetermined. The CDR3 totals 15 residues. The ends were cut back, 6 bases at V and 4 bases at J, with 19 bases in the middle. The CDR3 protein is CASRWLGASSYEQYF. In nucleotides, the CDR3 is TGTGCCAGCAGGTGGCTTGGTGCCTCCAGTTACGAGCAGTACTTC.

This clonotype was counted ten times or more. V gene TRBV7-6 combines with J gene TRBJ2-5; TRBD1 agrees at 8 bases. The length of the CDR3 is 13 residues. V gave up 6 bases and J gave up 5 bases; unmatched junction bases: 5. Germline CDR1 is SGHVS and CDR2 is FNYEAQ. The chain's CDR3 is CASRPGQGETQYF. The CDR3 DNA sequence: TGTGCCAGCAGACCCGGACAGGGCGAGACCCAGTACTTC.

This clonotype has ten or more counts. The CDR3, as DNA: TGTGCCAGCAGTTCCAGGGGGAACACCGGGGAGCTGTTTTTT. Protein product: CASSSRGNTGELFF. V gene TRBV6-5 combines with J gene TRBJ2-2, with D possibly being TRBD1 (6 bases). The V end was cut by 4 bases, the J end by 1 base, with 7 bases between. The V gene's germline CDR1 is MNHEY and CDR2 SVGAGI. The CDR3 is 14 amino acids.